This T cell receptor beta chain was identified during a study of T cell changes during pregnancy in multiple sclerosis. This table comes from immunoSEQ multiplex PCR, and its TCRdb copy is limited to in-frame clones, with some not included. This sample carries about 36,000 clones, about 92% of them seen once, and the ten largest clones take 0.41%. This TCR came from a female donor with multiple sclerosis, enrolled in a pregnancy study. The input for sequencing was CD4+ T cells from peripheral blood mononuclear cells, taken in the first trimester of pregnancy.

The CDR3 DNA follows: TGTGCCAGCAGCACGACTAGCGGGGGCTTGGTCAATTGGAATGAGCAGTTCTTC. Its translation is CASSTTSGGLVNWNEQFF. V usage is TRBV7-2 and J usage is TRBJ2-1; 12 bases are shared with TRBD2. CDR3 length equals 18 residues. The germline V gene has CDR1 SGHTA and CDR2 FQGNSA. V was clipped by 5 bases and J by 7 bases; unmatched bases: 15. Variable domain in full (rest from reference TRBV7-2 and TRBJ2-1): GAGVSQSPSNKVTEKGKDVELRCDPISGHTALYWYRQSLGQGLEFLIYFQGNSAPDKSGLPSDRFSAERTGGSVSTLTIQRTQQEDSAVYLCASSTTSGGLVNWNEQFFGPGTRLTVL.